A single sample is the source of the 4 T cell receptor beta chains below, sequenced in a study of shared clonotypes between healthy human individuals (dated by TCRdb to about 2020). Libraries were built with the immunoSEQ multiplex PCR assay. The table comes from immuneACCESS by way of TCRdb, which keeps in-frame sequences with V and J called. Part of the clones is missing from these tables; in studies checked, under half for an unresolved V gene and the rest for unknown reasons. This sample has approximately 590,000 clones in its table, and around 95% of those were observed once. 0.11% of the sample is taken by the ten largest. CD8 naive samples were obtained by positive selection for CCR7 among CD45RO-negative cells, yielding a CD45RA+CCR7+ population from which TemRA cells were excluded. Sequencing input: naive CD8+ T cells sorted from blood. The cell subset or site label of this sample denotes: CD45RA+CCR7+. The receptors were gathered from a woman younger than 45 in good health.

The rearrangement links TRBV7-6 to TRBJ2-1, with 8 nucleotides matching TRBD2. CDR1 is SGHVS, CDR2 FNYEAQ, per germline. This CDR3 has 15 amino acids. The ends lost 4 bases at V and 5 bases at J; junction bases unmatched: 7. CDR3 in amino acids: CASSSHQLADNEQFF. CDR3 nucleotide sequence: TGTGCCAGCAGCTCCCACCAACTAGCGGACAATGAGCAGTTCTTC.

This clone was observed a handful of times. V usage is TRBV5-5 and J usage is TRBJ1-5, with D perhaps TRBD1 (5 bases). This CDR3 region has 14 residues. The V gene lost 3 bases and the J gene lost 3 bases, with 10 bases spanning the gap. From germline, CDR1 is SGHKS and CDR2 YYEKEE (reference sequence). The CDR3 here is CASSSGRDNQPQHF. DNA for the CDR3: TGTGCCAGCAGCTCGGGACGGGACAATCAGCCCCAGCATTTT. Full variable domain (rest looked up from reference TRBV5-5 and TRBJ1-5): DAGVTQSPTHLIKTRGQQVTLRCSPISGHKSVSWYQQVLGQGPQFIFQYYEKEERGRGNFPDRFSARQFPNYSSELNVNALLLGDSALYLCASSSGRDNQPQHFGDGTRLSIL.

Regarding this clone: The same CDR3 arises from other DNA sequences in this sample as well. The chain combines TRBV27 with TRBJ2-3; tentative D call: TRBD1 (5 bases). The length of the CDR3 is 15 residues. With 4 bases removed from V and 1 base from J, the gap between germline ends came to 12 bases. Germline V gives CDR1 MNHEY, CDR2 SMNVEV (reference sequence). CDR3 bases: TGTGCCAGCAGTTGGGGCGGCTCGGGCACAGATACGCAGTATTTT. Residues: CASSWGGSGTDTQYF.

The chain has TRBV5-1 and TRBJ2-1; no clear D. Germline assignment: CDR1 SGHRS and CDR2 YFSETQ. This CDR3 has 11 residues. V lost 8 bases and J 8 bases, leaving 11 bases between the germline ends. CDR3 sequence reads: CASSLSHEQFF. As DNA, the CDR3 is TGCGCCAGTAGTCTGAGTCATGAGCAGTTCTTC.